This T cell receptor (beta chain) is drawn from a study of blood T cell repertoires in COVID-19. Overall study context: Sources were T cells, B-cell-depleted T cells, or PBMCs; the material itself was cDNA or gDNA.

The method was immunoSEQ multiplex PCR; TCRdb's version includes in-frame clones alone and lacks a portion of them. The data hold approximately 150,000 clones, with roughly 88% observed a single time. Trimming removed 4 bases at V and 6 bases at J, with 17 bases between. CDR1 SGHTS and CDR2 YDEGEE come from the germline V gene. The CDR3 is 15 residues long. This chain connects TRBV5-8 to TRBJ2-1, with D maybe TRBD2 (5 bases). Source material: peripheral blood. The origin of this receptor is a man between 60 and 75 years old with active or convalescent COVID-19. DNA for the CDR3: TGTGCCAGCAGCGCCGATGGCTTGCGGGTCAATGAGCAGTTCTTC. Translating gives CASSADGLRVNEQFF.